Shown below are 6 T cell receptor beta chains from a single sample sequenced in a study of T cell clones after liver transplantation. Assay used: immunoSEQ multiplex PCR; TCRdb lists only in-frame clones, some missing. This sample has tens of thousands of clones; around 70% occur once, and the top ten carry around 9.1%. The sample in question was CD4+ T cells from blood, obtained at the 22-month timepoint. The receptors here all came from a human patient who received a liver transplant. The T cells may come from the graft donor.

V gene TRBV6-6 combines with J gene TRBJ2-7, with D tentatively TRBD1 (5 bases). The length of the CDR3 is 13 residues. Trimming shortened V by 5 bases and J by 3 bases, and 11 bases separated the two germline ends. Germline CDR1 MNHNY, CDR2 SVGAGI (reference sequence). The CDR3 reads CASSKDRFYEQYF. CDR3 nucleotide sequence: TGTGCCAGCAGTAAAGACAGATTCTACGAGCAGTACTTC.

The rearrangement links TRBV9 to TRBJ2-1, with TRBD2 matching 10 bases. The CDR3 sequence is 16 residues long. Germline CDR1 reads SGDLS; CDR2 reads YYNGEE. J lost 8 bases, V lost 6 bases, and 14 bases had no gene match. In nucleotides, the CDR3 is TGTGCCAGCAACCAAAGAGCGAGCGGGGGGGACGATGAGCAGTTCTTC. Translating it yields CASNQRASGGDDEQFF.

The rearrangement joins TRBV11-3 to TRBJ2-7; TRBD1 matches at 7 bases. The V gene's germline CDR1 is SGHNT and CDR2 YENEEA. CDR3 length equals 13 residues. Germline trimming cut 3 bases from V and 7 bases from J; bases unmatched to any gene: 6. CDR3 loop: CASSFGSGGEQYF. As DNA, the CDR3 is TGTGCCAGCAGCTTTGGGTCAGGGGGAGAGCAGTACTTC.

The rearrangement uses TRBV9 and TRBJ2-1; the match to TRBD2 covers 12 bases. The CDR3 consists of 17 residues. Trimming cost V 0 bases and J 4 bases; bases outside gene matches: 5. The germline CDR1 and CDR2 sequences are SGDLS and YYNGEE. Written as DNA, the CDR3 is TGTGCCAGCAGCGTAGGTTGGCTAGCGGGGGGGTACAATGAGCAGTTCTTC. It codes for CASSVGWLAGGYNEQFF.

CDR3 in amino acids: CASTYREGDGRKQYF. CDR3 bases: TGTGCCAGCACCTACCGGGAGGGGGATGGGAGAAAGCAGTACTTC. The V and J genes are TRBV2 and TRBJ2-7; 8 bases are a match to TRBD2. V lost 7 bases, J lost 8 bases, and 16 bases stayed unmatched. The germline gives CDR1 SNHLY, CDR2 FYNNEI. This CDR3 is built from 15 residues.

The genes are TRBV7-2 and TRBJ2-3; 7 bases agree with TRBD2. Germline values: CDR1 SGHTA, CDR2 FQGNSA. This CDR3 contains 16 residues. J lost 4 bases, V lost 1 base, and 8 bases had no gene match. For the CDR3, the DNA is TGTGCCAGCAGCTTAGGGAGGCCGGGGGGACCAGATACGCAGTATTTT. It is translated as CASSLGRPGGPDTQYF.